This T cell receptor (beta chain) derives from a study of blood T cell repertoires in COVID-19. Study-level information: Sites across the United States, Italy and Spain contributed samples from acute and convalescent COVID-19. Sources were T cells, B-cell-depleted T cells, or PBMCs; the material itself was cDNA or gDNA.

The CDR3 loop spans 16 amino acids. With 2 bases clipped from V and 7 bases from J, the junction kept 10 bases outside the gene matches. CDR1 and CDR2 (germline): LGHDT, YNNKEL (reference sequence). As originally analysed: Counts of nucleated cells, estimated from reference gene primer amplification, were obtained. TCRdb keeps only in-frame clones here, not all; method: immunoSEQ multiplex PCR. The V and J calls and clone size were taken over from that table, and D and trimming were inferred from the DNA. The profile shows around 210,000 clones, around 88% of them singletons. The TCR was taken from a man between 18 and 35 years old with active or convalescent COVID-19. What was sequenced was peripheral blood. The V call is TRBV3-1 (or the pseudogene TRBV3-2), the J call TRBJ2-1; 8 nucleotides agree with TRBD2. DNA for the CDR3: TGTGCCAGCAGCCAATCGGCTATGGCTAGCGGGAATGAGCAGTTCTTC. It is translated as CASSQSAMASGNEQFF.